This section outlines one T cell receptor (beta chain) sequence together with its context. The antigen is unknown. Between days 9 and 10 of culture, CD4+ T cells were separated out. Each person got two doses of an mRNA SARS-CoV-2 vaccine, BNT162b2 or mRNA-1273. The CDR3 contains 13 residues. The junction had 3 bases not matched to a gene; V was cut back by 6 bases and J by 1 base. The germline V gene encodes CDR1 SQVTM and CDR2 ANQGSEA. This entry comes from a study of vaccination effects on CD4 cells after COVID-19. On the study more broadly: Within the ViraFEST assay, antigen-specific CD4+ T cells underwent expansion with viral peptide pools prior to sequencing. After the second dose, samples were taken at median day 72. With approximately 11 ug/ml peptides and roughly 9.3 IU/ml IL-2, approximately 2.1 million PBMC per well were cultured.

General observations from the study: Small numbers of convalescent patients limited the study. It also lacked early post-infection timepoints.

Sequenced by immunoSEQ multiplex PCR; TCRdb stores in-frame clones only, minus some. The sample shows about 73,000 clones, around 70% of them seen only once. The TCR comes from a human donor who received a COVID-19 vaccine. The rearrangement joins TRBV29-1 to TRBJ1-1; 9 nucleotides agree with TRBD1. The sequencing used CD4+ T cells from PBMCs cultured without peptide, collected after COVID-19 vaccination. As DNA, the CDR3 is TGCAGCGTAGACAGGGGGGGGAACACTGAAGCTTTCTTT. As protein: CSVDRGGNTEAFF.